This section outlines one TCR beta chain sequence together with its context. Its matching antigen is unknown. The sample comes from a study of OX40 agonist ivuxolimab in advanced cancers. Study-wide context: The study gave patients intravenous ivuxolimab at 0.01 to 10 mg/kg every 2 weeks. Study-wide findings and caveats: On average, CD8+ T cells showed a greater number of expanded clones than CD4+. The study did not work out the antigen specificity of the expanded peripheral T cells. A proportion of nonresponders additionally exhibited low normalized T-cell clonal expansion.

Here immunoSEQ multiplex PCR was the method, and the copy in TCRdb shows in-frame clones only, minus some. The sample holds around 66,000 clones, roughly 85% seen once. The TCR was taken from an adult with an advanced solid tumor such as melanoma, head and neck, liver or kidney cancer. Specimen: CD4+ or CD8+ T cells sorted from blood, collected in a trial of the OX40 agonist ivuxolimab.

The DNA of the CDR3 is TGTGCCAGCAGATCGTCCACTAATGAAAAACTGTTTTTT. Translated: CASRSSTNEKLFF. The chain is built from TRBV6-1 and TRBJ1-4; D is unresolved. This CDR3 comprises 13 residues. The germline V and J ends were trimmed by 6 bases and 2 bases, with 7 bases remaining between them. Germline V gives CDR1 MNHNS, CDR2 SASEGT.